This T cell receptor beta chain was recorded in a study of blood T cell repertoires in COVID-19. Study-level information: Spain, Italy and the United States supplied samples that represented acute and convalescent COVID-19. PBMCs, B-cell-depleted T cells, or T cells were the source of the cDNA or gDNA that made up the material.

Some clones are missing from TCRdb's copy, which holds only in-frame ones; the method was immunoSEQ multiplex PCR. The sample shows some 200,000 clones, 82% of them seen only once. V lost 0 bases to trimming and J lost 6 bases, with 18 bases between them. CDR1 is MGHRA, CDR2 YSYEKL, per germline. The CDR3 length is 16 residues. The V call is TRBV4-1, the J call TRBJ2-7; D may be TRBD2 (5 bases). The origin of this receptor is a woman aged 40 to 50 with acute or convalescent COVID-19. Sequencing used peripheral blood. CDR3 residues: CASSQDQADRFSEQYF. The CDR3 nucleotides read TGCGCCAGCAGCCAAGACCAAGCGGACCGCTTCTCCGAGCAGTACTTC.